The 8 T cell receptor beta chains listed next were all sequenced from one sample in a study of blood T cell repertoires in COVID-19 (TCRdb year 2020). Preparation of the library involved the immunoSEQ multiplex PCR assay. This is the immuneACCESS table as TCRdb keeps it, with only in-frame sequences that have V and J called. A part of the clones is gone; compared with another copy, unresolved V genes explain less than half, and the rest is unexplained. For this sample there are a few hundred thousand clones; roughly 81% appear just once. The leading ten clones occupy about 7% of the sample. The sequenced sample was PBMCs or T cells enriched from blood (not recorded which). The receptors were gathered from a woman in her 50s who had been exposed to COVID-19.

J is TRBJ1-3 and V is TRBV4-1; no clear D gene. The CDR3 has 16 residues. Trimming cost V 2 bases and J 0 bases, with 11 bases left between them. Germline loops: CDR1 MGHRA, CDR2 YSYEKL. Here the CDR3 reads CASSQSDYSSGNTIYF. CDR3 DNA: TGCGCCAGCAGCCAAAGTGACTACAGCTCTGGAAACACCATATATTTT.

This chain connects TRBV12-3 or TRBV12-4 to TRBJ2-3; D is perhaps TRBD2 (5 bases). The CDR3 consists of 12 residues. Trimming removed 7 bases from V and 8 bases from J, with 13 bases in between. The CDR3 reads CASTRLRGTQYF. Here the CDR3 DNA reads TGTGCCAGCACTCGACTTCGGGGTACGCAGTATTTT.

The V and J genes are TRBV18 and TRBJ2-1; the match to TRBD1 covers 10 bases. This CDR3 spans 17 amino acids. Germline lookup yields CDR1 KGHSH and CDR2 LQKENI. Losses at the gene ends were 0 bases for V and 2 bases for J; bases not matched to a gene: 4. In DNA, the CDR3 is TGTGCCAGCTCACCACCTGCGGGACAGGGGACCTACAATGAGCAGTTCTTC. It encodes CASSPPAGQGTYNEQFF.

This clone was detected a few times. An end of the junction differs from the germline gene, which may be a read error. The chain combines TRBV6-4 with TRBJ1-2; 8 positions agree with TRBD1. Germline lookup yields CDR1 MRHNA and CDR2 SNTAGT. The CDR3 is 12 amino acids. CDR3 sequence (DNA): TGTGCCAGCAGGGACCGACAGGGGCCCCTCGCCTTC. Translating it yields CASRDRQGPLAF.

V usage is TRBV29-1 and J usage is TRBJ1-2; 10 bases line up with TRBD1. Germline-derived CDR1 and CDR2 are SQVTM and ANQGSEA. CDR3 length: 10 residues. V dropped 6 bases and J dropped 12; count of bases not matched to a gene: 4. The CDR3 spells CSVGTGENTF. CDR3 nucleotides: TGCAGCGTGGGGACAGGGGAGAACACCTTC.

The chain joins TRBV5-1 to TRBJ2-5, with D possibly matching TRBD1 (6 bases). V was clipped by 2 bases and J by 10 bases, with 15 bases between them. CDR3 length equals 13 residues. Germline-derived CDR1 and CDR2 are SGHRS and YFSETQ. The CDR3 region has the DNA TGCGCCAGCAGCTTTCAGGGGTCAAATGACCAGTACTTC. Translation: CASSFQGSNDQYF.

V usage is TRBV7-8 and J usage is TRBJ1-2; a weak D match, TRBD1 (6 bases). Germline lookup yields CDR1 SGHVS and CDR2 FQNEAQ. CDR3 length: 13 amino acids. V lost 4 bases, J lost 2 bases, and 8 bases lay in between. The CDR3 region is CASSSTGNYGYTF. As DNA, the CDR3 is TGTGCCAGCAGCTCAACAGGGAACTATGGCTACACCTTC.

The chain employs TRBV6-4 and TRBJ1-5; 10 bases fit TRBD1. The CDR3 spans 18 residues. J gave up 0 bases and V 6 bases, and 11 bases lay outside the gene matches. CDR1 is MRHNA, CDR2 SNTAGT, per germline. CDR3: CASSAPGQGSYSNQPQHF. In nucleotides, the CDR3 is TGTGCCAGCAGCGCTCCGGGACAGGGGTCATATAGCAATCAGCCCCAGCATTTT.